This T cell receptor (beta chain) came from a study of blood T cell repertoires in COVID-19. Study-wide background: COVID-19 samples, acute and convalescent, were from the United States, Italy and Spain. Sources were T cells, B-cell-depleted T cells, or PBMCs; the material itself was cDNA or gDNA.

J gave up 4 bases and V 7 bases, and 6 bases lay outside the gene matches. The CDR3 sequence is 17 residues long. CDR1 and CDR2 (germline): SNHLY, FYNNEI. Self-reported history from a screening survey and questionnaire set each donor's cohort. In the study's own analysis: Reference gene primer amplification gave nucleated cell count estimates. Sequencing used immunoSEQ multiplex PCR; TCRdb keeps in-frame clones, though not all of them. Clone size and the V and J calls come from that table; the DNA yielded D and trimming. The data show 290,000 or so clones, with 80% to 95% seen just once and around 1.1% held by the top ten.

The TCR was taken from a woman in her 30s who had recovered from COVID-19. Sequenced: PBMCs or T cells enriched from blood (not recorded which). The V call is TRBV2, the J call TRBJ2-2; 16 positions agree with TRBD2. Here the CDR3 DNA reads TGTGCCAGCACAGGGACTAGCGGGAGGGGTGGCACCGGGGAGCTGTTTTTT. It codes for CASTGTSGRGGTGELFF.